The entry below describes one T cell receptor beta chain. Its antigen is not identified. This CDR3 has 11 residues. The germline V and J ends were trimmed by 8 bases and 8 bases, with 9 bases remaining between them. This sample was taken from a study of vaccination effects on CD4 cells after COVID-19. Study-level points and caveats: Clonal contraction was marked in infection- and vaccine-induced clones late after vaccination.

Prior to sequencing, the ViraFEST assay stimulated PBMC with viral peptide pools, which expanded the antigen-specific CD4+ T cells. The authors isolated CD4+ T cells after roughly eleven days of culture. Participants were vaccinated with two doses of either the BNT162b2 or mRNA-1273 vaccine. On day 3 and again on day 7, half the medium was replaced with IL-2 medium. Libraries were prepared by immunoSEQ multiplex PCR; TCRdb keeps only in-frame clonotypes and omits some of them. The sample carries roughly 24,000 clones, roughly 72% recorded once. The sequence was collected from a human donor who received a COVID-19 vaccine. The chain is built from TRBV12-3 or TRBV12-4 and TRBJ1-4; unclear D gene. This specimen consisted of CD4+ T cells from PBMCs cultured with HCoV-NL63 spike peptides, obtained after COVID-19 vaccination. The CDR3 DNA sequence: TGTGCCAGCCGCGCGGAGGAAAAACTGTTTTTT. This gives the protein CASRAEEKLFF.